A selection of T cell receptor beta chains follows, all from one sample in a study of T cell repertoires in cytomegalovirus infection. One entry per CDR3 protein results from TCRdb running MiXCR on the reads. In the table there are about 150,000 distinct CDR3 sequences, 30% to 40% of which are singletons. Their antigens are not known. The sample here was CD8+ T cells from cultured PBMCs, taken from culture after CMV antigen stimulation. These receptors were collected from a human donor in good health (CMV status not recorded). Some clones in this sample may be carry-over from other donors' samples. Both conserved end residues are part of each CDR3. D genes are given only for firm matches. Not every row has a clone size; where given, it reads once, few, many or a size class.

d_gene	len	j_gene	abundance	v_gene	CDR3aa	CDR3nt
TRBD2	16	TRBJ2-7	few	TRBV7-8	CASSLHASGVSYEQYF	TGTGCCAGCAGCTTACATGCTAGCGGGGTCTCCTACGAGCAGTACTTC
-	16	TRBJ2-1	-	TRBV10-3	CAISESIAGSYNEQFF	TGTGCCATCAGTGAGTCCATTGCGGGATCCTACAATGAGCAGTTCTTC
TRBD1	14	TRBJ1-1	few	TRBV19	CASSIGGQRAEAFF	TGTGCCAGTAGTATAGGGGGACAGCGGGCTGAAGCTTTCTTT
-	15	TRBJ2-3	many	TRBV7-2	CASSSPGQGLDTQYF	TGTGCCAGCAGCTCCCCGGGACAAGGGCTAGATACGCAGTATTTT
TRBD1	14	TRBJ1-1	many	TRBV7-9	CASSPGQGVTEAFF	TGTGCCAGCAGCCCGGGACAGGGGGTCACTGAAGCTTTCTTT
-	11	TRBJ1-5	many	TRBV2	CASSLNQPQHF	TGTGCCAGCAGCCTAAATCAGCCCCAGCATTTT
-	12	TRBJ2-5	-	TRBV15	CATSVPLATQYF	TGTGCCACCAGCGTCCCTCTGGCGACCCAGTACTTC
-	13	TRBJ2-7	few	TRBV29-1	CSVEFAESYEQYF	TGCAGCGTTGAATTCGCAGAATCCTACGAGCAGTACTTC
-	14	TRBJ1-2	-	TRBV24-1	CATSDFTDAYGYTF	TGTGCCACCAGTGATTTCACTGACGCTTATGGCTACACCTTC
-	15	TRBJ2-1	few	TRBV14	CASSLLTGIPTEQFF	TGTGCCAGCAGCCTGTTAACAGGGATCCCTACTGAGCAGTTCTTC
-	13	TRBJ1-1	-	TRBV29-1	CSAKQDSNTEAFF	TGCAGCGCTAAGCAGGACTCGAACACTGAAGCTTTCTTT
TRBD2	15	TRBJ2-3	-	TRBV19	CASRPSGGLTDTQYF	TGTGCCAGTAGGCCTAGCGGGGGCCTCACAGATACGCAGTATTTT
TRBD2	16	TRBJ2-3	few	TRBV7-6	CASSQTSGGAGDTQYF	TGTGCCAGCAGCCAGACTAGCGGGGGGGCTGGAGATACGCAGTATTTT
TRBD1	18	TRBJ2-5	few	TRBV7-2	CASSLLPTGTAYQETQYF	TGTGCCAGCAGCCTGCTACCTACCGGGACAGCGTACCAAGAGACCCAGTACTTC
-	13	TRBJ1-5	-	TRBV4-2	CASSQGLSQPQHF	TGTGCCAGCAGCCAAGGTTTAAGTCAGCCCCAGCATTTT
TRBD2	15	TRBJ2-1	-	TRBV27	CASRLTGTKFNEQFF	TGTGCCAGCAGACTTACCGGGACTAAATTCAATGAGCAGTTCTTC
-	11	TRBJ2-7	many	TRBV19	CASSLGLEQYF	TGTGCCAGTAGTTTGGGCCTCGAGCAGTACTTC
-	14	TRBJ1-1	few	TRBV7-9	CASSLVGGEWGAFF	TGTGCCAGCAGCTTAGTTGGGGGCGAGTGGGGAGCTTTCTTT
-	12	TRBJ2-3	-	TRBV7-9	CASSFIGDTQYF	TGTGCCAGCAGCTTTATTGGAGATACGCAGTATTTT
-	13	TRBJ1-1	-	TRBV19	CASSVALYTEAFF	TGTGCCAGTAGTGTAGCATTATACACTGAAGCTTTCTTT
-	15	TRBJ2-2	few	TRBV28	CASSLGDRITGELFF	TGTGCCAGCAGTTTAGGGGACCGGATCACCGGGGAGCTGTTTTTT
-	13	TRBJ2-2	-	TRBV24-1	CATSAGGTGELFF	TGTGCCACCAGTGCAGGGGGGACCGGGGAGCTGTTTTTT
TRBD2	15	TRBJ2-5	many	TRBV12-3/TRBV12-4	CASSSAGQDTETQYF	TGTGCCAGCAGTTCAGCGGGGCAGGATACCGAGACCCAGTACTTC
-	15	TRBJ2-7	-	TRBV7-9	CASTPSGTNSYEQYF	TGTGCCAGCACCCCTTCCGGGACAAACTCCTACGAGCAGTACTTC
-	13	TRBJ2-3	-	TRBV7-6	CASSFSEGDTQYF	TGTGCCAGCAGCTTTTCCGAAGGAGATACGCAGTATTTT
-	14	TRBJ2-3	-	TRBV7-2	CASSLWIYTDTQYF	TGTGCCAGCAGCTTATGGATTTACACAGATACGCAGTATTTT
-	14	TRBJ1-1	few	TRBV6-1	CASSLYQGNTEAFF	TGTGCCAGCAGTCTTTACCAGGGGAACACTGAAGCTTTCTTT
-	13	TRBJ1-5	few	TRBV7-9	CASSNFSNQPQHF	TGTGCCAGCAGCAACTTTAGCAATCAGCCCCAGCATTTT
TRBD2	13	TRBJ2-5	-	TRBV5-5	CASSLWGGETQYF	TGTGCCAGCAGTCTGTGGGGGGGAGAGACCCAGTACTTC
TRBD1	14	TRBJ2-7	-	TRBV5-8	CASSTGQGAREQYF	TGTGCCAGCAGCACCGGACAGGGGGCGCGGGAGCAGTACTTC
-	14	TRBJ1-1	-	TRBV27	CASRTRWTDTEAFF	TGTGCCAGCAGGACTCGTTGGACGGACACTGAAGCTTTCTTT
TRBD1	17	TRBJ1-1	-	TRBV2	CASFLQGAQGEGTEAFF	TGTGCCAGTTTTTTACAGGGGGCGCAAGGGGAGGGCACTGAAGCTTTCTTT
TRBD1	14	TRBJ2-1	few	TRBV19	CASRDRGPYNEQFF	TGTGCCAGTAGAGACAGGGGTCCCTACAATGAGCAGTTCTTC